This T cell receptor (beta chain) was recovered during a study of T cell repertoires in cytomegalovirus infection. Overall study context: Epitope selection comprised recently identified HLA-C-restricted CMV epitopes and well-studied HLA-B-restricted CMV epitopes.

As concerns this clonotype: Its antigen is as yet unknown.

This CDR3 region has 18 residues. CDR1 is SEHNR, CDR2 FQNEAQ, per germline (reference sequence). V lost 5 bases and J lost 1, with 21 bases in between. TCRdb reprocessed the reads via MiXCR and lists one record per CDR3 protein. Of 830,000 or so distinct CDR3 sequences listed, approximately 30% are singletons. Study-level results: HLA-C-restricted CMV clonotypes gave the most frequent clonotype in two of eight donors. Cumulated frequencies of public TCR beta families served to identify carriers of CMV plus the relevant HLA.

This chain connects TRBV7-9 to TRBJ2-1; a possible D gene is TRBD1 (7 bases). The input for sequencing was cultured CD8+ T cells from PBMCs, taken from culture after CMV antigen stimulation. This sequence was found in a human donor in good health (CMV status not recorded). Some clones in this sample may be carry-over from other donors' samples. The CDR3 here is CASSPTGGQLKSYNEQFF. CDR3 nucleotides: TGTGCCAGCAGCCCCACCGGGGGACAGCTTAAATCCTACAATGAGCAGTTCTTC.